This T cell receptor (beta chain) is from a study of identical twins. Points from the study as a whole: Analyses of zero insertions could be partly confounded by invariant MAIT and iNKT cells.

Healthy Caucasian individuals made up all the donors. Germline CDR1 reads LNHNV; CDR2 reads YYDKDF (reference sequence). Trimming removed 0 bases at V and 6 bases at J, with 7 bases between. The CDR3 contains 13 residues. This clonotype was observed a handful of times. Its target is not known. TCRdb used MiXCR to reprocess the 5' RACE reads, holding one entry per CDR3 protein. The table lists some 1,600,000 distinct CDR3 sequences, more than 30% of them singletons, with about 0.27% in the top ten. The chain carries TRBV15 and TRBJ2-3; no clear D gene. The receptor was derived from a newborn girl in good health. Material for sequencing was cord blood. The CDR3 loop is CATSRDQEDTQYF. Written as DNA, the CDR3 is TGTGCCACCAGCAGAGATCAGGAGGATACGCAGTATTTT.